The text below deals with one TCR beta chain. Its antigen is not known. Unique molecular identifiers were attached to individual cDNA molecules. One entry per CDR3 protein results from TCRdb running MiXCR on the 5' RACE reads. The table shows more than 20,000 distinct CDR3 sequences, with 3% to 4% occurring only once. This sample is drawn from a study of early T cells in non-severe SARS-CoV-2 infection. General study results and limits: Reliance on VDJdb matching favored anti-spike CD8 responses; private and CD4 specificities were missed.

Looked up from germline, CDR1 is PRHDT and CDR2 is FYEKMQ (reference sequence). V gave up 4 bases and J gave up 0 bases, with 11 bases separating them. CDR3 length equals 15 residues. The receptor was isolated from an adult who was a healthcare worker with PCR-confirmed SARS-CoV-2 infection or an uninfected control (not recorded which). The material sequenced was whole blood. V usage is TRBV13 and J usage is TRBJ2-3, with a tentative D call TRBD1 (6 bases). The CDR3 DNA reads TGTGCCAGCAGCTCTGACAGGCGAAGCACAGATACGCAGTATTTT. It translates to CASSSDRRSTDTQYF.